The clone carrying this T cell receptor beta chain occurred once. The data stem from a study of cytomegalovirus exposure and HLA in healthy donors. Primers for the PCR totalled 60 Vbeta and 13 Jbeta. Repertoires were generated with immunoSEQ multiplex PCR, while TCRdb's copy carries only in-frame clones and drops some. Found here are around 120,000 clones, about 84% of them singletons; the top ten hold about 1%. The donors (healthy individuals) were bone marrow donors. Sequenced input: PBMCs. This receptor was taken from a boy younger than 18 in good health and CMV-seronegative.

CDR3 sequence: CSVGTGLDQPQHF. Written as DNA, the CDR3 is TGCAGCGTTGGGACAGGGCTTGATCAGCCCCAGCATTTT. The V gene is TRBV29-1, the J gene TRBJ1-5; 8 bases match TRBD1. Germline V lookup: CDR1 SQVTM, CDR2 ANQGSEA. The CDR3 contains 13 residues. With V trimmed by 4 bases and J by 5 bases, 4 bases remained unmatched.